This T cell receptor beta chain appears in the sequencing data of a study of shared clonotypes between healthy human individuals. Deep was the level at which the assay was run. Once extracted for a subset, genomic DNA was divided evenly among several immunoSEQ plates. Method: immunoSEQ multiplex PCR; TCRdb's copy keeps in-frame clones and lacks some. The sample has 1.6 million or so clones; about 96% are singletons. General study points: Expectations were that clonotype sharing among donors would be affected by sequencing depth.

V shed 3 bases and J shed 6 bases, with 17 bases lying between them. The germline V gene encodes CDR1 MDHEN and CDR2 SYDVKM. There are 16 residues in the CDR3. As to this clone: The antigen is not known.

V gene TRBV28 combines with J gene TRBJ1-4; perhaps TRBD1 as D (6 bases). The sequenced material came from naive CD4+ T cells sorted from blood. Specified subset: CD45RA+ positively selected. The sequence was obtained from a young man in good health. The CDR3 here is CASSLSGQGFDEKLFF. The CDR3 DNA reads TGTGCCAGCAGTTTGAGCGGGCAGGGGTTTGATGAAAAACTGTTTTTT.